The 29 T cell receptor beta chains reported below all come from one sample, sequenced in a study of somatic mutations in cytotoxic T cells in rheumatoid arthritis. Measured with immunoSEQ multiplex PCR; TCRdb has only the in-frame clones, and not every one. The table lists under 15,000 clones, around four fifths of them singletons, with 12% to 15% in the top ten. What was sequenced was CD8+ T cells sorted from blood. Source of these receptors: an older woman in good health.

The genes are TRBV4-2 and TRBJ2-7; D unclear. Between the trimmed V and J ends, which lost 3 bases and 3 bases, there was a span of 6 bases. Germline CDR1 and CDR2: LGHNA and YNFKEQ. The CDR3 runs to 12 residues. The CDR3 region is CASSHLSYEQYF. As DNA, the CDR3 is TGTGCCAGCAGCCACCTCAGCTACGAGCAGTACTTC.

The rearrangement joins TRBV7-9 to TRBJ2-1; 10 bases match TRBD2. Trimming cost V 3 bases and J 0 bases; bases outside gene matches: 8. The CDR3 spans 18 residues. The germline gives CDR1 SEHNR, CDR2 FQNEAQ (reference sequence). CDR3 sequence (DNA): TGTGCCAGCAGCTTTTCCAGCGGGGGGGTTAGCTCCTACAATGAGCAGTTCTTC. Amino acids: CASSFSSGGVSSYNEQFF.

The chain is built from TRBV7-2 and TRBJ2-7; TRBD1 agrees at 9 bases. Germline V lookup: CDR1 SGHTA, CDR2 FQGNSA. Unmatched junction bases numbered 1, after V lost 4 bases and J lost 3 bases. This CDR3 is 13 amino acids long. CDR3 nucleotides: TGTGCCAGCAGCTCGACAGGGGGCTACGAGCAGTACTTC. It encodes CASSSTGGYEQYF.

This sequence joins TRBV19 and TRBJ2-6, with D maybe TRBD1 (6 bases). The CDR3 is 18 residues long. Germline CDR1 reads LNHDA; CDR2 reads SQIVND (reference sequence). The V gene lost 5 bases and the J gene lost 3 bases, with 20 bases spanning the gap. The CDR3 protein is CASSSPGAGYGGANVLTF. CDR3 coding DNA: TGTGCCAGTAGTTCCCCAGGGGCAGGGTACGGTGGGGCCAACGTCCTGACTTTC.

There are a few counts of this clone. The V call is TRBV6-5, the J call TRBJ2-3; TRBD2 might be the D (6 bases). There are 15 residues in the CDR3. V shed 6 bases and J shed 3 bases, with 16 bases lying between them. Germline-derived CDR1 and CDR2 are MNHEY and SVGAGI. The CDR3 sequence: CASRGGPFGTDTQYF. In DNA form, the CDR3 reads TGTGCCAGCAGGGGGGGACCATTCGGGACAGATACGCAGTATTTT.

This chain links TRBV7-8 with TRBJ2-7; TRBD2 matches 9 bases. CDR1 is SGHVS and CDR2 is FQNEAQ in the germline V gene. Losses at the gene ends were 5 bases for V and 3 bases for J; bases not matched to a gene: 5. The CDR3 covers 14 residues. The chain's CDR3 is CASSTGTSLYEQYF. The CDR3 region has the DNA TGTGCCAGCAGCACCGGGACTAGCCTCTACGAGCAGTACTTC.

The chain is built from TRBV7-2 and TRBJ2-1; 7 bases agree with TRBD2. The CDR3 is 14 residues long. Germline CDR1 and CDR2: SGHTA and FQGNSA. The J segment lost 4 bases and the V segment lost 4 bases, leaving 4 bases of the junction unmatched. The CDR3 nucleotides are TGTGCCAGCAGCTATGGCGGGGGATACAATGAGCAGTTCTTC. Translation gives CASSYGGGYNEQFF.

V and J are TRBV27 and TRBJ2-3, with TRBD1 identical over 7 bases. This CDR3 region has 15 residues. J gave up 1 base and V 6 bases, and 7 bases lay outside the gene matches. Germline-derived CDR1 and CDR2 are MNHEY and SMNVEV (reference sequence). The CDR3, as DNA: TGTGCCAGCAGCAGACAGGGCGTCGGCACAGATACGCAGTATTTT. This sequence encodes CASSRQGVGTDTQYF.

The chain is built from TRBV9 and TRBJ2-5; possibly TRBD2 for D (7 bases). Germline assignment: CDR1 SGDLS and CDR2 YYNGEE. The germline V and J ends were trimmed by 3 bases and 1 base, with 13 bases remaining between them. CDR3 length equals 15 residues. CDR3: CASSAGGAPQETQYF. DNA for the CDR3: TGTGCCAGCAGCGCTGGGGGGGCCCCCCAAGAGACCCAGTACTTC.

The gene calls are TRBV9 and TRBJ2-2; 11 bases line up with TRBD2. The CDR3 has 17 residues. J lost 0 bases, V lost 4 bases, and 5 bases had no gene match. Germline CDR1 is SGDLS and CDR2 is YYNGEE. CDR3 loop: CASSPTSGGTNTGELFF. CDR3 coding DNA: TGTGCCAGCAGCCCTACTAGCGGGGGAACGAACACCGGGGAGCTGTTTTTT.

The table lists this clone with a few counts. The V and J genes are TRBV5-6 and TRBJ2-1, with 11 bases that match TRBD2. The CDR3 contains 16 residues. J gave up 4 bases and V 3 bases, and 6 bases lay outside the gene matches. CDR1 is SGHDT and CDR2 is YYEEEE in the germline V gene. CDR3 nucleotides: TGTGCCAGCAGCTCGGCGACTAGCGGGGTTTACAATGAGCAGTTCTTC. Its translation: CASSSATSGVYNEQFF.

This clone has only one observation. V and J are TRBV13 and TRBJ2-5; a possible D gene is TRBD2 (5 bases). The CDR3 runs to 17 residues. Germline CDR1 PRHDT, CDR2 FYEKMQ (reference sequence). V lost 2 bases to trimming and J lost 3 bases, with 19 bases between them. The CDR3 bases are TGTGCCAGCAGCTTATGGGTTAGCGCGATCGGAGAAGAGACCCAGTACTTC. Encoded protein: CASSLWVSAIGEETQYF.

The chain uses TRBV9 and TRBJ2-2, with D unresolved. Trimming removed 3 bases from V and 4 bases from J, with 13 bases in between. The CDR3 has 15 amino acids. Per the germline V gene, CDR1 is SGDLS and CDR2 is YYNGEE. As DNA, the CDR3 is TGTGCCAGCAGCGGATTCAGCGACGCCACCGGGGAGCTGTTTTTT. Residues: CASSGFSDATGELFF.

This chain connects TRBV5-1 to TRBJ2-5; 9 bases match TRBD2. The CDR3 totals 15 residues. Germline V lookup: CDR1 SGHRS, CDR2 YFSETQ. J gave up 5 bases and V 4 bases, and 9 bases lay outside the gene matches. The chain's CDR3 is CASSPERGVQETQYF. In DNA form, the CDR3 reads TGCGCCAGCAGCCCCGAGCGGGGGGTTCAGGAGACCCAGTACTTC.

V usage is TRBV6-5 and J usage is TRBJ2-5; 9 nucleotides line up with TRBD2. Germline CDR1 and CDR2: MNHEY and SVGAGI. Trimming cost V 2 bases and J 1 base; bases outside gene matches: 2. The CDR3 has 15 residues. For the CDR3, the DNA is TGTGCCAGCAGTTACGGCGGGGGGGTCCAAGAGACCCAGTACTTC. This encodes CASSYGGGVQETQYF.

This rearrangement joins TRBV28 to TRBJ2-7; the D gene is possibly TRBD1 (5 bases). Germline values: CDR1 MDHEN, CDR2 SYDVKM. Trimming took off 5 bases at V and 2 bases at J, with 16 bases between the two ends. The CDR3 is made up of 15 amino acids. CDR3 DNA sequence: TGTGCCAGCAGTGCCCACGACAGCCTACCCTACGAGCAGTACGTC. Translation gives CASSAHDSLPYEQYV.

The genes are TRBV6-1 and TRBJ2-1; TRBD1 matches 8 bases. V gave up 8 bases and J gave up 5 bases; unmatched junction bases: 5. The CDR3 spans 13 residues. Germline V gene sequence: CDR1 MNHNS, CDR2 SASEGT. The CDR3 nucleotides read TGTGCCAGCGCGACAGGGGAGAACAATGAGCAGTTCTTC. Protein product: CASATGENNEQFF.

The rearrangement links TRBV6-6 to TRBJ2-2; possible D gene TRBD1, 6 bases. The ends were cut back, 8 bases at V and 3 bases at J, with 13 bases in the middle. The length of the CDR3 is 14 residues. Germline V CDR1 and CDR2: MNHNY, SVGAGI (reference sequence). The CDR3 coding sequence is TGTGCCAGCCTCCGGGACACATACACCGGGGAGCTGTTTTTT. The encoded protein is CASLRDTYTGELFF.

CDR3 in DNA: TGTGCCAGCAGCAAGACAAACAATGAGCAGTTCTTC. Protein sequence: CASSKTNNEQFF. The genes are TRBV9 and TRBJ2-1; D not resolved. The CDR3 has 12 amino acids. CDR1 SGDLS and CDR2 YYNGEE come from the germline V gene. The germline V and J ends were trimmed by 4 bases and 5 bases, with 7 bases remaining between them.

The J gene is TRBJ1-1, the V gene TRBV4-1; no clear D. V was cut by 0 bases and J by 6 bases, with 8 bases left in between. Germline V gene lookup returns CDR1 MGHRA and CDR2 YSYEKL. The CDR3 runs 13 residues. The DNA of the CDR3 is TGCGCCAGCAGCCAAGATATGGCACCTGAAGCTTTCTTT. It codes for CASSQDMAPEAFF.

V is TRBV7-2 and J is TRBJ2-2; 8 nucleotides match TRBD2. The junction had 3 bases not matched to a gene; V was cut back by 3 bases and J by 0 bases. From germline, CDR1 is SGHTA and CDR2 FQGNSA. There are 16 residues in the CDR3. The CDR3 protein is CASSLIAGTNTGELFF. CDR3 nucleotides: TGTGCCAGCAGCTTGATAGCGGGGACGAACACCGGGGAGCTGTTTTTT.

J is TRBJ2-5 and V is TRBV5-1; 12 bases map to TRBD2. Losses at the gene ends were 2 bases for V and 4 bases for J; bases not matched to a gene: 6. The CDR3 spans 16 residues. Germline CDR1 is SGHRS and CDR2 is YFSETQ. Here the CDR3 DNA reads TGCGCCAGCAGCTTCCCGGGACTAGCGGGCCGAGAGACCCAGTACTTC. This translates into CASSFPGLAGRETQYF.

This clone was found a few times. The chain employs TRBV15 and TRBJ2-7; maybe TRBD1 (6 bases). Trimming removed 0 bases from V and 4 bases from J, with 13 bases in between. This CDR3 contains 15 residues. Germline values: CDR1 LNHNV, CDR2 YYDKDF (reference sequence). The CDR3 loop reads CATSRDRGTWYEQYF. The DNA for the CDR3 is TGTGCCACCAGCAGAGATAGGGGGACATGGTACGAGCAGTACTTC.

The chain couples TRBV11-2 to TRBJ2-5, with unresolved D. This CDR3 contains 13 residues. V was trimmed by 3 bases and J by 5 bases, leaving 10 bases between them. The germline V gene has CDR1 SGHAT and CDR2 FQNNGV. As DNA, the CDR3 is TGTGCCAGCAGCTTGAACCTCGGTGAGACCCAGTACTTC. As protein: CASSLNLGETQYF.

This clone was counted between two and nine times. The chain uses TRBV2 and TRBJ2-2, with TRBD2 matching over 11 bases. The V gene's germline CDR1 is SNHLY and CDR2 FYNNEI. The CDR3 totals 17 residues. Unmatched junction bases numbered 8, after V lost 7 bases and J lost 1 base. The CDR3 sequence: CASTTGTSGENTGELFF. The CDR3 DNA follows: TGTGCCAGCACAACCGGGACTAGCGGTGAGAACACCGGGGAGCTGTTTTTT. The full variable domain, in which reference TRBV2 and TRBJ2-2 provide the parts outside the CDR3, is EPEVTQTPSHQVTQMGQEVILRCVPISNHLYFYWYRQILGQKVEFLVSFYNNEISEKSEIFDDQFSVERPDGSNFTLKIRSTKLEDSAMYFCASTTGTSGENTGELFFGEGSRLTVL.

The rearrangement joins TRBV7-9 to TRBJ2-2; 8 nucleotides agree with TRBD1. The length of the CDR3 is 15 residues. Trimming at V came to 4 bases and at J to 6 bases, leaving 7 bases not matched to a gene. The V gene's germline CDR1 is SEHNR and CDR2 FQNEAQ (reference sequence). The CDR3 DNA reads as TGTGCCAGCAGCTCCGGACAGGGTAAATCCGGGGAGCTGTTTTTT. Translation: CASSSGQGKSGELFF.

The V gene is TRBV15, the J gene TRBJ2-5, with TRBD1 matching 7 bases. CDR3 size: 13 residues. With V trimmed by 7 bases and J by 5 bases, 7 bases remained unmatched. Germline V gene lookup returns CDR1 LNHNV and CDR2 YYDKDF (reference sequence). The CDR3 is CATKQGSPETQYF. The CDR3 DNA is TGTGCCACCAAACAGGGGAGCCCGGAGACCCAGTACTTC. The full variable domain, its missing parts supplied by reference TRBV15 and TRBJ2-5, is DAMVIQNPRYQVTQFGKPVTLSCSQTLNHNVMYWYQQKSSQAPKLLFHYYDKDFNNEADTPDNFQSRRPNTSFCFLDIRSPGLGDTAMYLCATKQGSPETQYFGPGTRLLVL.

CDR3 in amino acids: CASSPWREMNTEAFF. CDR3 in DNA: TGTGCCAGCAGCCCCTGGAGGGAAATGAACACTGAAGCTTTCTTT. This rearrangement joins TRBV28 to TRBJ1-1; no clear D gene. Trimming stripped 6 bases from V and 0 bases from J, with 14 bases between. The CDR3 has 15 amino acids. Per germline, CDR1 MDHEN and CDR2 SYDVKM. Looking up the rest from reference TRBV28 and TRBJ1-1 gives the full variable domain: DVKVTQSSRYLVKRTGEKVFLECVQDMDHENMFWYRQDPGLGLRLIYFSYDVKMKEKGDIPEGYSVSREKKERFSLILESASTNQTSMYLCASSPWREMNTEAFFGQGTRLTVV.

This chain joins TRBV14 and TRBJ1-6, with 10 bases aligning to TRBD1. Germline values: CDR1 SGHDN, CDR2 FVKESK. With 1 base clipped from V and 8 bases from J, the junction kept 14 bases outside the gene matches. The CDR3 contains 19 residues. The CDR3 coding sequence is TGTGCCAGCAGCCAAGGCCCCGAGGGACAGGGGTTTTGGTATTCACCCCTCCACTTT. This encodes CASSQGPEGQGFWYSPLHF.